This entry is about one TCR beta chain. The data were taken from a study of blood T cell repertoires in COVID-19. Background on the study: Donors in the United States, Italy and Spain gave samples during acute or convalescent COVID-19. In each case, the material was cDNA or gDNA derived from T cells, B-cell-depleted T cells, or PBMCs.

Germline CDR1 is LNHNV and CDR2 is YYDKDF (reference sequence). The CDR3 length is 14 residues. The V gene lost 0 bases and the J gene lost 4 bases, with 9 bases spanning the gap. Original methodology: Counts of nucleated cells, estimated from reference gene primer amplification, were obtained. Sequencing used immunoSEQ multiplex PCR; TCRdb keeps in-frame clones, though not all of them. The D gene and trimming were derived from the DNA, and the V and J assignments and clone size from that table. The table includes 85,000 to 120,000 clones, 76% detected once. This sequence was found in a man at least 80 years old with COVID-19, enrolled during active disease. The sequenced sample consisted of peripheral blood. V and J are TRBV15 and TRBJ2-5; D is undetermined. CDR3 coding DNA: TGTGCCACCAGCAGAGACCTTTCAGTAGAGACCCAGTACTTC. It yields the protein CATSRDLSVETQYF.